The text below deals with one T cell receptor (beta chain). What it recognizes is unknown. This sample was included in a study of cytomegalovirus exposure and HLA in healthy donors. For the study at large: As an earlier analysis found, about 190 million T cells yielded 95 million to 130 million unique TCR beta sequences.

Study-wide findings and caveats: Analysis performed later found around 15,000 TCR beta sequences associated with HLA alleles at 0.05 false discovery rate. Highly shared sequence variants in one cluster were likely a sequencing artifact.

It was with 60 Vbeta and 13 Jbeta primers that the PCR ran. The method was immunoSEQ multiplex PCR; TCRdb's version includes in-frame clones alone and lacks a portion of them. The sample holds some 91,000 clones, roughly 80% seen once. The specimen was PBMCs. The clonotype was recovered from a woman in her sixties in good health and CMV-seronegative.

This CDR3 is CASSLWTGLGGYTF. The CDR3 DNA follows: TGTGCCAGCAGTCTCTGGACAGGGTTGGGTGGCTACACCTTC. The rearrangement links TRBV6-5 to TRBJ1-2; 8 bases match TRBD1. V was pared by 5 bases and J by 7 bases, with 9 bases of the junction left unmatched. Germline CDR1 is MNHEY and CDR2 is SVGAGI. This CDR3 region has 14 residues.